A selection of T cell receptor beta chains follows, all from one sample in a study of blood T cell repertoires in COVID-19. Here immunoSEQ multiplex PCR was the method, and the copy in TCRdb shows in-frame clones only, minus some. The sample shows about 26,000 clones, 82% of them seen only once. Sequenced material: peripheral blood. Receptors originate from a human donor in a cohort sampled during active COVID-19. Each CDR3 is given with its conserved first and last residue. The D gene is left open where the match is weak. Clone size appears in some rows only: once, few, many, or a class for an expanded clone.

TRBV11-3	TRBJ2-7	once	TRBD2	CASSLEAGVVHEQYF	TGTGCCAGCAGCTTAGAAGCGGGAGTGGTCCACGAGCAGTACTTC
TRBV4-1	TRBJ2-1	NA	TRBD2	CASSHSLAGLNEQFF	TGCGCCAGCAGCCATTCTTTAGCGGGACTCAATGAGCAGTTCTTC
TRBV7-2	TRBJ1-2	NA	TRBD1	CASSTGTGPLGYTF	TGTGCCAGCAGTACCGGGACAGGGCCTCTTGGCTACACCTTC
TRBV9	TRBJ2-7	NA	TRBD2	CASSETSGSSGEQYF	TGTGCCAGCAGCGAGACTAGCGGGAGCTCGGGCGAGCAGTACTTC
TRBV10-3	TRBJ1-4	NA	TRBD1	CAIRADRASEKLFF	TGTGCCATCAGAGCAGACAGGGCCAGTGAAAAACTGTTTTTT
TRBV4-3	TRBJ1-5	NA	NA	CASSQDRGFSGQPQHF	TGCGCCAGCAGCCAAGATCGGGGATTCTCGGGTCAGCCCCAGCATTTT
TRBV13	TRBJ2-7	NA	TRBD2	CASSLGRLAGFYEQYF	TGTGCCAGCAGCTTAGGCCGACTAGCGGGATTCTACGAGCAGTACTTC
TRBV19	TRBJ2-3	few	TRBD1	CASGQATDTQYF	TGTGCTTCAGGACAGGCCACAGATACGCAGTATTTT
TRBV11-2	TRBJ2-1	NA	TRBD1	CASSLDPGTGGWNEQFF	TGTGCCAGCAGCTTAGACCCCGGGACAGGGGGCTGGAATGAGCAGTTCTTC
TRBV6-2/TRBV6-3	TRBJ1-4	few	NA	CASSYGGAANEKLFF	TGTGCCAGCAGTTACGGCGGGGCAGCTAATGAAAAACTGTTTTTT
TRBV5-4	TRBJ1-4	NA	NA	CASSFGGTEKLFF	TGTGCCAGCAGCTTCGGGGGGACTGAAAAACTGTTTTTT
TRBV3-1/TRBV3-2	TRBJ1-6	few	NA	CASSQGHNSPLHF	TGTGCCAGCAGCCAAGGACATAACTCACCCCTCCACTTT
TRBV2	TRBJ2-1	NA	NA	CASSWRDPYNEQFF	TGTGCCAGCAGTTGGCGGGACCCTTACAATGAGCAGTTCTTC
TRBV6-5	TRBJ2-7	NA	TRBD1	CASSHRQGEKYEQYF	TGTGCCAGCAGTCATCGACAGGGCGAAAAGTACGAGCAGTACTTC
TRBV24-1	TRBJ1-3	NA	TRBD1	CATSDAGTGGNTIYF	TGTGCCACCAGTGATGCCGGGACAGGGGGAAACACCATATATTTT
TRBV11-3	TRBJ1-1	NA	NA	CASSHGQNTEAFF	TGTGCCAGCAGCCACGGACAGAACACTGAAGCTTTCTTT
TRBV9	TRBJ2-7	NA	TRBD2	CASSTGTSGYYEQYF	TGTGCCAGCAGCACGGGGACTAGCGGATACTACGAGCAGTACTTC
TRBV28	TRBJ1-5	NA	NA	CASTGGRGNQPQHF	TGTGCCAGCACGGGGGGGCGAGGAAATCAGCCCCAGCATTTT
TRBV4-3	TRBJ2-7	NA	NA	CASSQDFQGGPYEQYF	TGCGCCAGCAGCCAAGATTTTCAGGGGGGTCCCTACGAGCAGTACTTC
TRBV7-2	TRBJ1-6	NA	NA	CASSLGRAVVNSPLHF	TGTGCCAGCAGCTTGGGCAGGGCAGTGGTAAATTCACCCCTCCACTTT
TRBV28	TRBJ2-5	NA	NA	CASRVMSRETQYF	TGTGCCAGCAGAGTCATGTCGAGGGAGACCCAGTACTTC
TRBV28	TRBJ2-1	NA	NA	CASIRGGDLLFNEQFF	TGTGCCAGCATCCGGGGAGGAGACTTGCTATTCAATGAGCAGTTCTTC
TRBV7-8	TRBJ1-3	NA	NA	CASNSQGSGNTIYF	TGTGCCAGCAACAGCCAGGGCTCTGGAAACACCATATATTTT
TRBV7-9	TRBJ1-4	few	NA	CASSFREGEKLFF	TGTGCCAGCAGCTTCAGGGAGGGGGAAAAACTGTTTTTT
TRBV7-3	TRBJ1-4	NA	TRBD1	CASSLGTATNEKLFF	TGTGCCAGCAGTCTTGGGACAGCAACTAATGAAAAACTGTTTTTT
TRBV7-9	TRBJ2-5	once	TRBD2	CASSLGLAGETQYF	TGTGCCAGCAGCCTGGGACTAGCGGGAGAGACCCAGTACTTC
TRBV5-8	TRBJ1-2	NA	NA	CASSVRVTGGYTF	TGTGCCAGCAGCGTCAGGGTAACGGGCGGCTACACCTTC
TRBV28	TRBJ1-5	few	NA	CASTQRDLSNQPQHF	TGTGCCAGCACCCAGAGGGATCTTAGCAATCAGCCCCAGCATTTT
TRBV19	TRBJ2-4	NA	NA	CASSAPGVGTKNIQYF	TGTGCCAGTAGTGCTCCCGGGGTAGGGACCAAAAACATTCAGTACTTC
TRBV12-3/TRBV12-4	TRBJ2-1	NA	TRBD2	CASKAGGTNEQFF	TGTGCCAGCAAGGCGGGAGGAACCAATGAGCAGTTCTTC
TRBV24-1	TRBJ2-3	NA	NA	CATSDLTGIPDTQYF	TGTGCCACCAGTGATTTAACCGGGATCCCAGATACGCAGTATTTT
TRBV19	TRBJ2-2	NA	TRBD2	CASSTPTSGRITGELFF	TGTGCCAGTAGTACACCGACTAGCGGGAGAATAACTGGGGAGCTGTTTTTT
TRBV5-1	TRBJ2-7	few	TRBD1	CASSPGQVAAYEQYF	TGCGCCAGCAGCCCGGGACAGGTGGCTGCCTACGAGCAGTACTTC
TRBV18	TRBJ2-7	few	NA	CASSPQRDEQYF	TGTGCCAGCTCACCACAGAGGGACGAGCAGTACTTC
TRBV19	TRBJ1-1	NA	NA	CASSEGPGSTTEAFF	TGTGCCAGTAGCGAGGGCCCCGGGAGTACCACTGAAGCTTTCTTT
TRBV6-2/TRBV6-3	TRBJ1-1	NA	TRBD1	CASSVTGVNTEAFF	TGTGCCAGCAGTGTGACAGGGGTAAACACTGAAGCTTTCTTT
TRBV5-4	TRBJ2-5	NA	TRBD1	CASSLVGTAKRMLGTQYF	TGTGCCAGCAGCTTGGTTGGGACAGCGAAGCGTATGTTAGGGACCCAGTACTTC
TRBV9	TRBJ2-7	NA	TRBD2	CASSVDYGRGYEQYF	TGTGCCAGCAGCGTAGATTACGGGAGGGGGTACGAGCAGTACTTC
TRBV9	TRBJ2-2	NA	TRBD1	CASSVSQGANTGELFF	TGTGCCAGCAGCGTTAGTCAGGGGGCAAACACCGGGGAGCTGTTTTTT